This T cell receptor beta chain was found in a study of shared clonotypes between healthy human individuals. Findings and caveats of the study: About 5% of naive CD4 clonotypes were common to a few donors. Generally, estimated richness proved larger in naive subsets than it did in memory subsets.

An assay was performed, and its level was deep. Original methodology: Junction-only immunoSEQ data arrived without quality scores, meaning filtering differed. Repertoires were generated with immunoSEQ multiplex PCR, while TCRdb's copy carries only in-frame clones and drops some. That table supplies the V and J calls and clone size; D and trimming were determined from the DNA. The table includes a few million clones, more than 80% detected once. As for this clone: No antigen is known for it.

CDR1 and CDR2 (germline): SGHRS, YFSETQ. This CDR3 has 15 amino acids. Trimming took off 4 bases at V and 1 base at J, with 12 bases between the two ends. The TCR originated in a man aged 18 to 29 in good health. The sample consisted of naive CD4+ T cells sorted from blood. Indicated subset: CD45RA+ positively selected. The rearrangement joins TRBV5-1 to TRBJ2-1; either TRBD1 or TRBD2 may fit D (5 bases each). The CDR3 region is CASSLLGDSYNEQFF. The CDR3 region has the DNA TGCGCCAGCAGCCTGCTGGGGGATTCCTACAATGAGCAGTTCTTC.